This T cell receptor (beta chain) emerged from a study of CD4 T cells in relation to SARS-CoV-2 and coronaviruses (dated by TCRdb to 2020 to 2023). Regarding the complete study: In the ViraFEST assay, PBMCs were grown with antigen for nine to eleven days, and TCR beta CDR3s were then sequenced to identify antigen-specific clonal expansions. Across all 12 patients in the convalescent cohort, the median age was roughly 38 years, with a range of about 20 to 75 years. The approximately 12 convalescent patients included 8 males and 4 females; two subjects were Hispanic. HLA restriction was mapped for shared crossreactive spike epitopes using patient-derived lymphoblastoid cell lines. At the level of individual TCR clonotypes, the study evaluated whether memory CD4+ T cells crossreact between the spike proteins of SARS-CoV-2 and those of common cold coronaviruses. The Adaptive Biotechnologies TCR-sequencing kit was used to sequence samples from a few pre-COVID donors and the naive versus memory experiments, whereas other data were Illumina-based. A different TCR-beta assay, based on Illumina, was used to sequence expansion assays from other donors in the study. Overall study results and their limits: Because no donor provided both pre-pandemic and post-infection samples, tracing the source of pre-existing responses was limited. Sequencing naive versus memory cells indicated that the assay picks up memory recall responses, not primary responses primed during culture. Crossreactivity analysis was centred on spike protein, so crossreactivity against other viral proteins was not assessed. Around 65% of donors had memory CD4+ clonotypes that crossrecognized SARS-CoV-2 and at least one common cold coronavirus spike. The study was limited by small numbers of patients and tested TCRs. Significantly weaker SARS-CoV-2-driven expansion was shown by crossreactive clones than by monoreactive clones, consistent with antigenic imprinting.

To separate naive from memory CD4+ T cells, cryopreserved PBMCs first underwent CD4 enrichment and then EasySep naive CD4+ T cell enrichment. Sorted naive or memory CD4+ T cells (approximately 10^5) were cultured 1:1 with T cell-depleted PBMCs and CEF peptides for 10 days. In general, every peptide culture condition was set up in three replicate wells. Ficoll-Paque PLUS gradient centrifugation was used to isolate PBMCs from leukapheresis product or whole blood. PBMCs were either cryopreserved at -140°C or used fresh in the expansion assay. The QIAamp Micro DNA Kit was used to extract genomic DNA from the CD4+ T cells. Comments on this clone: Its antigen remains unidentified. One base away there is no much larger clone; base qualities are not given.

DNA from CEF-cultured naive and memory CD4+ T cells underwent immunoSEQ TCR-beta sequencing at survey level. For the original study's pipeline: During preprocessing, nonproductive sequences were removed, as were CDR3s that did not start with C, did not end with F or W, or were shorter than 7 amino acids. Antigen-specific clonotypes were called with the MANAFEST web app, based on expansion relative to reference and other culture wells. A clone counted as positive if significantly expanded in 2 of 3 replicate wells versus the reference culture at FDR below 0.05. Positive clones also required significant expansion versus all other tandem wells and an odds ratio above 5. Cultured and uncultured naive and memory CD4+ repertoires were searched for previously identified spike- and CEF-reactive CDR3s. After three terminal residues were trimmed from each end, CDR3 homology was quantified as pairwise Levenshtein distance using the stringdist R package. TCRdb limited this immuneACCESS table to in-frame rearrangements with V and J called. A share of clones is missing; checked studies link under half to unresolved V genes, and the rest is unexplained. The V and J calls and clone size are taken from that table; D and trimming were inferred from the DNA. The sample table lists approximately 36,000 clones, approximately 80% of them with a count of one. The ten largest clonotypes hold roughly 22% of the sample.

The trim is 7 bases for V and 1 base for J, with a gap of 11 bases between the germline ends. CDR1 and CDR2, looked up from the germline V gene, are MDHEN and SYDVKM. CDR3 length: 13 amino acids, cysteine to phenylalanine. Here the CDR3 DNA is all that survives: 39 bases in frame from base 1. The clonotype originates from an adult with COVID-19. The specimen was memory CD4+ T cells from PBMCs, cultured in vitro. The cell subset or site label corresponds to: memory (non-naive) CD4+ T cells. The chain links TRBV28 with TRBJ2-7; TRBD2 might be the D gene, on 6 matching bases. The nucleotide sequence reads TGTGCCAGCATCTCCGGGACTTCCTACGAGCAGTACTTC. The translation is CASISGTSYEQYF.